Each of the 30 T cell receptor beta chains below was sequenced from the same sample in a study of cytomegalovirus exposure and HLA in healthy donors. The repertoire was sequenced with immunoSEQ multiplex PCR; TCRdb's copy has only in-frame clones and lacks some. The sample lists tens of thousands of clones; less than 95% were seen once. Source material: PBMCs. The receptors here all came from a woman aged 18-35 years in good health and CMV-seropositive.

J is TRBJ1-5 and V is TRBV5-4; a possible D gene is TRBD1 (5 bases). The germline V gene encodes CDR1 SGHNT and CDR2 YYREEE (reference sequence). The CDR3 runs to 14 residues. V dropped 3 bases and J dropped 4 bases, with 11 bases sitting between them. The CDR3 region is CASSSDSSNQPQHF. The CDR3 bases are TGTGCCAGCAGCTCTGACAGTAGTAATCAGCCCCAGCATTTT.

The CDR3 DNA reads as TGTGCCAGCAGTGATTGGTTGGCGGGAGATAAATACGAGCAGTACTTC. Its protein product is CASSDWLAGDKYEQYF. This chain uses TRBV6-1 with TRBJ2-7; 7 nucleotides agree with TRBD2. The CDR3 has 16 amino acids. In germline, CDR1 is MNHNS, CDR2 SASEGT. V trimming: 3 bases; J trimming: 4 bases; junction bases outside the gene matches: 12.

The chain couples TRBV7-6 to TRBJ2-1; 9 nucleotides line up with TRBD2. This CDR3 spans 18 amino acids. Looked up from germline, CDR1 is SGHVS and CDR2 is FNYEAQ. J gave up 6 bases and V 2 bases, and 14 bases lay outside the gene matches. CDR3 DNA: TGTGCCAGCAGCTTAATGGGTAGCGGGAGTCCTCCTTTCAATGAGCAGTTCTTC. It yields the protein CASSLMGSGSPPFNEQFF.

The chain couples TRBV5-4 to TRBJ2-7, with 11 bases identical to TRBD2. Germline values: CDR1 SGHNT, CDR2 YYREEE (reference sequence). This CDR3 has 16 amino acids. After removal of 4 bases from V and 2 bases from J, the junction contained 8 bases not matched to a gene. The CDR3 nucleotides read TGTGCCAGCAGCCTCGGGGGACTAGCGGATCCCTACGAGCAGTACTTC. It is translated as CASSLGGLADPYEQYF.

The chain has TRBV18 and TRBJ1-2, with D perhaps TRBD1 (5 bases). V lost 5 bases and J 4 bases, leaving 14 bases between the germline ends. CDR1 is KGHSH and CDR2 is LQKENI in the germline V gene. The CDR3 totals 14 residues. The CDR3 protein is CASSADTGSYGYTF. For the CDR3, the DNA is TGTGCCAGCTCAGCGGACACAGGATCCTATGGCTACACCTTC.

CDR3 DNA: TGCGCCAGCAGCCCTAGGCCGGCTAGCGGGAGGGCCTCGACCACAGATACGCAGTATTTT. Translation: CASSPRPASGRASTTDTQYF. This chain links TRBV5-1 with TRBJ2-3, with 12 bases fitting TRBD2. Germline assignment: CDR1 SGHRS and CDR2 YFSETQ. CDR3 length: 20 residues. V trimming: 4 bases; J trimming: 2 bases; junction bases outside the gene matches: 17.

The rearrangement joins TRBV5-1 to TRBJ2-2; 9 bases are a match to TRBD2. Germline V gene lookup returns CDR1 SGHRS and CDR2 YFSETQ. The CDR3 length is 16 residues. J was trimmed by 4 bases and V by 3 bases; bases with no gene match: 7. Written as DNA, the CDR3 is TGCGCCAGCAGCTCTGGCGGGGGGGATGGCACCGGGGAGCTGTTTTTT. Protein: CASSSGGGDGTGELFF.

This chain links TRBV4-3 with TRBJ1-1; 10 positions agree with TRBD1. With V trimmed by 5 bases and J by 3 bases, 3 bases remained unmatched. From germline, CDR1 is LGHNA and CDR2 YSLEER. The CDR3 contains 14 residues. CDR3 in amino acids: CASSMDRGYTEAFF. CDR3 bases: TGCGCCAGCAGCATGGACAGGGGGTACACTGAAGCTTTCTTT.

The V gene is TRBV7-2, the J gene TRBJ1-4, with a weak D call TRBD1 (6 bases). Trimming stripped 5 bases from V and 8 bases from J, with 21 bases between. Germline values: CDR1 SGHTA, CDR2 FQGNSA. This CDR3 has 16 residues. The CDR3 DNA reads TGTGCCAGCAGCGCGGCAGGTGCGGGCAGGGGAGAAAAACTGTTTTTT. Translating gives CASSAAGAGRGEKLFF.

The V call is TRBV5-6, the J call TRBJ2-1, with TRBD2 as a possible D gene (5 bases). Trimming cost V 1 base and J 10 bases, with 15 bases left between them. Germline values: CDR1 SGHDT, CDR2 YYEEEE. The CDR3 runs 14 residues. The CDR3 nucleotides read TGTGCCAGCAGCTTGCCTCCCACCGGAGGAGAGCAGTTCTTC. This encodes CASSLPPTGGEQFF. The whole variable domain, remainder taken from reference TRBV5-6 and TRBJ2-1, is DAGVTQSPTHLIKTRGQQVTLRCSPKSGHDTVSWYQQALGQGPQFIFQYYEEEERQRGNFPDRFSGHQFPNYSSELNVNALLLGDSALYLCASSLPPTGGEQFFGPGTRLTVL.

The V gene is TRBV30, the J gene TRBJ2-5; 9 nucleotides agree with TRBD1. The CDR3 covers 14 residues. The V gene's germline CDR1 is GTSNPN and CDR2 SVGIG (reference sequence). With V trimmed by 0 bases and J by 5 bases, 4 bases remained unmatched. DNA of the CDR3: TGTGCCTGGAGTGTGGGACAGGGATTGGAGACCCAGTACTTC. Its protein is CAWSVGQGLETQYF.

The V gene is TRBV6-4, the J gene TRBJ2-1; 11 positions match TRBD2. This CDR3 contains 14 residues. Losses at the gene ends were 7 bases for V and 9 bases for J; bases not matched to a gene: 8. The germline CDR1 and CDR2 sequences are MRHNA and SNTAGT. The DNA of the CDR3 is TGTGCCAGCACTGCTAGCGGGGGGCTGGGTGAGCAGTTCTTC. It is translated as CASTASGGLGEQFF.

This clone was seen just once. The gene calls are TRBV19 and TRBJ2-1; 9 bases map to TRBD2. The CDR3 length is 18 residues. Germline V gene sequence: CDR1 LNHDA, CDR2 SQIVND (reference sequence). With V trimmed by 3 bases and J by 4 bases, 13 bases remained unmatched. CDR3 loop: CASSIPVATSGPYNEQFF. CDR3 nucleotide sequence: TGTGCCAGTAGTATCCCCGTTGCGACTAGCGGCCCATACAATGAGCAGTTCTTC.

This rearrangement joins TRBV6-5 to TRBJ1-2; 10 nucleotides line up with TRBD1. Trimming took 2 bases from V and 3 from J; bases not matched to a gene: 3. This CDR3 has 15 residues. From germline, CDR1 is MNHEY and CDR2 SVGAGI. The CDR3 DNA is TGTGCCAGCAGTTACCGGGACAGGGGATACTATGGCTACACCTTC. This encodes CASSYRDRGYYGYTF.

This chain links TRBV5-1 with TRBJ2-5; 7 bases fit TRBD2. Germline-derived CDR1 and CDR2 are SGHRS and YFSETQ. The CDR3 runs 13 residues. V was pared by 7 bases and J by 5 bases, with 8 bases of the junction left unmatched. The CDR3 nucleotides are TGCGCCAGCTGCAGGGAGGGGTTGGAGACCCAGTACTTC. It codes for CASCREGLETQYF. Full variable domain (missing parts from reference TRBV5-1 and TRBJ2-5): KAGVTQTPRYLIKTRGQQVTLSCSPISGHRSVSWYQQTPGQGLQFLFEYFSETQRNKGNFPGRFSGRQFSNSRSEMNVSTLELGDSALYLCASCREGLETQYFGPGTRLLVL.

The V call is TRBV29-1, the J call TRBJ1-1, with TRBD1 as a possible D gene (5 bases). Germline V gives CDR1 SQVTM, CDR2 ANQGSEA. V was shortened by 6 bases and J by 6 bases, with 17 bases between the two germline ends. CDR3 length equals 13 residues. CDR3: CSVTTGRAAEAFF. In nucleotides, the CDR3 is TGCAGCGTCACCACGGGCAGGGCCGCTGAAGCTTTCTTT.

The rearrangement uses TRBV5-4 and TRBJ2-1; 15 bases map to TRBD2. The germline V gene encodes CDR1 SGHNT and CDR2 YYREEE (reference sequence). The V segment lost 0 bases and the J segment 0 bases; nucleotides outside the gene matches: 4. The CDR3 runs 19 residues. CDR3 loop: CASSLAGTSGGSSYNEQFF. The CDR3 DNA is TGTGCCAGCAGCTTGGCCGGGACTAGCGGGGGGAGCTCCTACAATGAGCAGTTCTTC.

The chain couples TRBV9 to TRBJ2-2; D remains ambiguous. CDR1 is SGDLS and CDR2 is YYNGEE in the germline V gene. The CDR3 covers 12 residues. Trimming cost V 4 bases and J 5 bases, with 6 bases left between them. The CDR3 DNA reads as TGTGCCAGCAGCATCCTAACCGGGGAGCTGTTTTTT. This translates into CASSILTGELFF.

This sequence joins TRBV7-9 and TRBJ1-2; perhaps TRBD1 as D (6 bases). Germline V CDR1 and CDR2: SEHNR, FQNEAQ (reference sequence). This CDR3 region has 13 residues. V dropped 4 bases and J dropped 4 bases, with 10 bases sitting between them. The CDR3 loop is CASSSDRTYGYTF. The DNA of the CDR3 is TGTGCCAGCAGCTCCGACAGGACCTATGGCTACACCTTC.

The V and J genes are TRBV7-3 and TRBJ2-7, with TRBD1 identical over 9 bases. J was trimmed by 5 bases and V by 0 bases; bases with no gene match: 5. This CDR3 region has 15 residues. CDR1 SGHTA and CDR2 FQGTGA come from the germline V gene. CDR3 sequence (DNA): TGTGCCAGCAGCTTAACGGGACAGGGTAACCACGAGCAGTACTTC. Protein product: CASSLTGQGNHEQYF.

This clone was seen only once. V usage is TRBV2 and J usage is TRBJ2-1; 7 bases are a match to TRBD2. With 0 bases clipped from V and 5 bases from J, the junction kept 13 bases outside the gene matches. The CDR3 has 18 amino acids. Germline CDR1 reads SNHLY; CDR2 reads FYNNEI. The CDR3 nucleotides are TGTGCCAGCAGTGAAGCGTATTCCGGGACTACGATAAACAATGAGCAGTTCTTC. Protein: CASSEAYSGTTINNEQFF. The full variable domain, completed using reference TRBV2 and TRBJ2-1, is EPEVTQTPSHQVTQMGQEVILRCVPISNHLYFYWYRQILGQKVEFLVSFYNNEISEKSEIFDDQFSVERPDGSNFTLKIRSTKLEDSAMYFCASSEAYSGTTINNEQFFGPGTRLTVL.

The chain couples TRBV27 to TRBJ1-1; TRBD1 aligns across 8 bases. The CDR3 extends over 18 amino acids. The germline V gene encodes CDR1 MNHEY and CDR2 SMNVEV (reference sequence). Trimming removed 6 bases from V and 1 base from J; junction bases left unmatched: 16. CDR3 protein: CASRGLMDREYTNTEAFF. In DNA, the CDR3 is TGTGCCAGCAGGGGGCTCATGGACAGGGAGTATACGAACACTGAAGCTTTCTTT.

The genes are TRBV9 and TRBJ1-1; 8 bases match TRBD1. Germline V gives CDR1 SGDLS, CDR2 YYNGEE. With V trimmed by 0 bases and J by 5 bases, 0 bases remained unmatched. The length of the CDR3 is 13 residues. In DNA, the CDR3 is TGTGCCAGCAGCGTAGGACAGGGGACTGAAGCTTTCTTT. Translation gives CASSVGQGTEAFF.

This rearrangement joins TRBV7-3 to TRBJ1-2, with a weak D call TRBD1 (6 bases). The V gene lost 2 bases and the J gene lost 2 bases, with 9 bases spanning the gap. The CDR3 runs to 14 residues. Germline V lookup: CDR1 SGHTA, CDR2 FQGTGA. CDR3 DNA sequence: TGTGCCAGCAGCTTAGGGCAGGGGAACTATGGCTACACCTTC. This sequence encodes CASSLGQGNYGYTF. Using reference TRBV7-3 and TRBJ1-2 for the parts outside the CDR3, the full variable domain is GAGVSQTPSNKVTEKGKYVELRCDPISGHTALYWYRQSLGQGPEFLIYFQGTGAADDSGLPNDRFFAVRPEGSVSTLKIQRTERGDSAVYLCASSLGQGNYGYTFGSGTRLTVV.

V gene TRBV15 combines with J gene TRBJ2-1, with 7 bases aligning to TRBD2. V gave up 4 bases and J gave up 4 bases; unmatched junction bases: 7. CDR3 length: 15 amino acids. Looked up from germline, CDR1 is LNHNV and CDR2 is YYDKDF (reference sequence). CDR3 sequence: CATSIGLAVYNEQFF. For the CDR3, the DNA is TGTGCCACCAGCATTGGGCTAGCGGTATACAATGAGCAGTTCTTC.

The chain is built from TRBV5-8 and TRBJ1-2, with TRBD1 as a possible D gene (6 bases). This CDR3 is built from 15 residues. The V and J ends lost 0 bases and 6 bases respectively, with 15 bases between them. Germline V gene sequence: CDR1 SGHTS, CDR2 YDEGEE. The CDR3 sequence: CASSLGWTAWDGYTF. The CDR3 DNA sequence: TGTGCCAGCAGCTTGGGTTGGACAGCCTGGGATGGCTACACCTTC.

The genes are TRBV25-1 and TRBJ2-5; 7 nucleotides align to TRBD1. The ends lost 2 bases at V and 2 bases at J; junction bases unmatched: 11. The CDR3 extends over 17 amino acids. Germline V gene lookup returns CDR1 MGHDK and CDR2 SYGVNS. The CDR3 reads CASSERSTGTVQETQYF. The CDR3 coding sequence is TGTGCCAGCAGTGAACGGTCGACCGGGACAGTTCAAGAGACCCAGTACTTC.

The chain joins TRBV7-2 to TRBJ2-5; maybe TRBD1 (5 bases). The DNA matches TRBJ2-7 better at its end, which makes the J call doubtful. CDR1 is SGHTA, CDR2 FQGNSA, per germline. The length of the CDR3 is 14 residues. In DNA form, the CDR3 reads TGTGCCAGCAGCTTTAGTCAGGGAAGCTACGAGCAGTACTTC. Translating it yields CASSFSQGSYEQYF.

The gene calls are TRBV14 and TRBJ1-3; 7 bases align to TRBD1. The CDR3 consists of 15 residues. J was trimmed by 1 base and V by 5 bases; bases with no gene match: 5. The V gene's germline CDR1 is SGHDN and CDR2 FVKESK. CDR3 coding DNA: TGTGCCAGCAGCAGAAGACAGGGATCTGGAAACACCATATATTTT. This gives the protein CASSRRQGSGNTIYF.

This chain joins TRBV7-8 and TRBJ2-7; 7 bases fit TRBD2. Germline CDR1 SGHVS, CDR2 FQNEAQ. The CDR3 spans 18 residues. V shed 7 bases and J 6 bases; nucleotides not matched to a gene: 24. CDR3 in amino acids: CASTPDPGGSRGPSEQYF. DNA of the CDR3: TGTGCCAGCACACCCGACCCGGGGGGAAGCCGAGGTCCTTCCGAGCAGTACTTC. The variable domain in full, with the rest retrieved from reference TRBV7-8 and TRBJ2-7, is GAGVSQSPRYKVAKRGQDVALRCDPISGHVSLFWYQQALGQGPEFLTYFQNEAQLDKSGLPSDRFFAERPEGSVSTLKIQRTQQEDSAVYLCASTPDPGGSRGPSEQYFGPGTRLTVT.